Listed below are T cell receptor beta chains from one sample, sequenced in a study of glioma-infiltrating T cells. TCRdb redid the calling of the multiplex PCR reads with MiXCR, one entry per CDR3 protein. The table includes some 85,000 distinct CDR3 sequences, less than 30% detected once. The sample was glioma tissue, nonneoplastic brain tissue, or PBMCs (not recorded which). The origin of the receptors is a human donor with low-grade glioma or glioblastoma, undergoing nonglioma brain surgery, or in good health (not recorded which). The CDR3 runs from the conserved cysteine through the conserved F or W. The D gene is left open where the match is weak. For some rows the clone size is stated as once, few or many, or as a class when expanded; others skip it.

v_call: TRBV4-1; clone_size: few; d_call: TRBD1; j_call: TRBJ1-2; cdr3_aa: CASSRGQGAGYGYTF; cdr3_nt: TGCGCCAGCAGCCGAGGACAGGGGGCGGGCTATGGCTACACCTTC
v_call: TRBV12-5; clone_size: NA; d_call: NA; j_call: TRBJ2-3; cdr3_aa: CASVRQVSTDTQCF; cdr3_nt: TGTGCTTCTGTAAGGCAGGTTAGCACAGATACGCAGTGTTTT
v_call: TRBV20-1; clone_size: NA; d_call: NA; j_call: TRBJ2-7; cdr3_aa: CSARKGEVTYNEQYF; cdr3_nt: TGCAGTGCTAGGAAGGGGGAGGTCACCTACAACGAGCAGTACTTC
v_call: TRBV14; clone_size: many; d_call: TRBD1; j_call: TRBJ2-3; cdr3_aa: CASSPLRDRPGDTQYF; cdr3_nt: TGTGCCAGCAGCCCCCTCCGGGACAGGCCCGGAGATACGCAGTATTTT
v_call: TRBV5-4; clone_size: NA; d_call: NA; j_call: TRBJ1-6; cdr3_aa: CASSLREGGNSPLHF; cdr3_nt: TGTGCCAGCAGCTTGCGGGAGGGGGGTAATTCACCCCTCCACTTT
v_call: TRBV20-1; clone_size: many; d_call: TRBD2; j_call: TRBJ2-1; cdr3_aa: CSVASGSIRNEQFF; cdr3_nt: TGCAGTGTCGCAAGCGGGAGTATCAGGAATGAGCAGTTCTTC
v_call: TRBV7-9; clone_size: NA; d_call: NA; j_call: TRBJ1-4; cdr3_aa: CASSLVESRFGEKLFF; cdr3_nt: TGTGCCAGCAGCTTAGTTGAATCCCGCTTTGGAGAAAAACTGTTTTTT
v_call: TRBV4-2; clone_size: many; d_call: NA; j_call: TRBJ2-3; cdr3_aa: CASSQSRDRFSTDTQYF; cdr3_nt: TGTGCCAGCAGCCAATCCCGGGACCGGTTTAGCACAGATACGCAGTATTTT
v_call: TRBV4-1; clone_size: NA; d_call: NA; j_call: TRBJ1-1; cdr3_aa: CASSRDGWNTEAFF; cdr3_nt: TGCGCCAGCAGCCGAGACGGGTGGAACACTGAAGCTTTCTTT
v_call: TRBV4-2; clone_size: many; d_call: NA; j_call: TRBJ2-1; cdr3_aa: CASSQDRQVYNEQFF; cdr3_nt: TGTGCCAGCAGCCAAGATAGGCAGGTCTACAATGAGCAGTTCTTC
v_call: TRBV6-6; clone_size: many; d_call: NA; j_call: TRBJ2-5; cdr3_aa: CASSYGGVQETQYF; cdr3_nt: TGTGCCAGCAGTTACGGCGGGGTCCAAGAGACCCAGTACTTC
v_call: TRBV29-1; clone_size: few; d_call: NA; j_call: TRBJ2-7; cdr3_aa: CSVTGRTPYEQYF; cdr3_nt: TGCAGCGTCACGGGACGGACACCCTACGAGCAGTACTTC
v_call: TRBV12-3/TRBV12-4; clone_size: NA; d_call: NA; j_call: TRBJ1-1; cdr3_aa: CASSSRERGGTEAFF; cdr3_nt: TGTGCCAGCAGCAGCAGAGAGCGGGGGGGCACTGAAGCTTTCTTT
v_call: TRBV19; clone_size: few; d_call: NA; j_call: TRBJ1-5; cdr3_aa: CASNGRAGSNQPQHF; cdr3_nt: TGTGCCAGTAATGGGCGGGCCGGGAGCAATCAGCCCCAGCATTTT
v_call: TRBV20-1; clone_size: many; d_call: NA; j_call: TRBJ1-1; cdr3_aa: CSARGSNTEAFF; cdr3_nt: TGCAGTGCTAGAGGCTCGAACACTGAAGCTTTCTTT
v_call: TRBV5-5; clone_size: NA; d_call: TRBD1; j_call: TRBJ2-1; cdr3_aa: CASSFTGADYNEQFF; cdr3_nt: TGTGCCAGCAGCTTTACAGGGGCCGACTACAATGAGCAGTTCTTC
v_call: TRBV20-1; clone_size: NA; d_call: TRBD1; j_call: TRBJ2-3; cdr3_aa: CSAARGRGDTQYF; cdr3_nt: TGCAGTGCTGCGAGGGGGCGCGGAGATACGCAGTATTTT
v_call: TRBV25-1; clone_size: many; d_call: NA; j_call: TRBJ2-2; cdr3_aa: CASSLTGYGELFF; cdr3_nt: TGTGCCAGCAGTCTAACAGGGTATGGGGAGCTGTTTTTT
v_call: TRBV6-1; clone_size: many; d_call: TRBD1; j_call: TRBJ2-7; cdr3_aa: CASSKQQGANYEQYF; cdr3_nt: TGTGCCAGCAGCAAACAACAGGGGGCCAACTACGAGCAGTACTTC
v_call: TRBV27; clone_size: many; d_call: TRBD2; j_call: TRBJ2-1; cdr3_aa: CASSPPPSSGKDPRPNNEQFF; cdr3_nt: TGTGCCAGCAGTCCCCCCCCTAGTAGCGGGAAGGACCCCCGCCCTAATAATGAGCAGTTCTTC
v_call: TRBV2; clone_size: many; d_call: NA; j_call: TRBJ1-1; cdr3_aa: CASRGTVQNTEAFF; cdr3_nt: TGTGCCAGCAGAGGGACTGTTCAGAACACTGAAGCTTTCTTT
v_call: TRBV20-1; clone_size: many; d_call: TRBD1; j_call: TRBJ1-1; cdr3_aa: CSQQGSNTEAFF; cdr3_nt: TGCAGCCAACAGGGGTCGAACACTGAAGCTTTCTTT
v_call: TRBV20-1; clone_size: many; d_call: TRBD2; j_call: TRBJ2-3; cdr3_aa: CSARDSGRVTDTQYF; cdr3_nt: TGCAGTGCTAGAGATAGCGGGAGGGTCACAGATACGCAGTATTTT
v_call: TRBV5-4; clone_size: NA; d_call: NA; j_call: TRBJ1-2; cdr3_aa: CASSLQGSGYGYTF; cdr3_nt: TGTGCCAGCAGCCTCCAGGGGTCTGGCTATGGCTACACCTTC
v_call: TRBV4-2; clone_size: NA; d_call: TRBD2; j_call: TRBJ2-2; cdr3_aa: CASSHSDWASGGQNTGELFF; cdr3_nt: TGTGCCAGCAGCCACTCAGATTGGGCTAGCGGGGGTCAAAACACCGGGGAGCTGTTTTTT
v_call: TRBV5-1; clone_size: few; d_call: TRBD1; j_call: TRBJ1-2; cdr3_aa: CASSLIGGDGYTF; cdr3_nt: TGCGCCAGCAGCTTGATAGGGGGCGATGGCTACACCTTC
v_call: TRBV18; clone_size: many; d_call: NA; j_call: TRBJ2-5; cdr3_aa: CASSRRDFQETQYF; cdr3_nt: TGTGCCAGCTCACGCCGGGACTTTCAAGAGACCCAGTACTTC
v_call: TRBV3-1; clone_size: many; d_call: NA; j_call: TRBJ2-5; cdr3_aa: CASRNRPSGDQYF; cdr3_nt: TGTGCCAGCAGGAACAGGCCCAGCGGTGACCAGTACTTC
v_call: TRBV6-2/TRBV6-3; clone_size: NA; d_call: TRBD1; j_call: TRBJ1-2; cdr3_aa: CASSRTGGTGYTF; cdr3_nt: TGTGCCAGCAGCCGGACAGGGGGCACTGGCTACACCTTC